A single sample gave rise to the 16 T cell receptor beta chains below, sequenced in a study of T-cell memory formation after mild COVID-19. TCRdb re-called the 5' RACE reads with MiXCR, one entry per CDR3 protein. The sample records 360,000 or so distinct CDR3 sequences, approximately 29% being singletons. The specimen was PBMCs or a T cell subset sorted from them (not recorded which). The receptors here all came from an adult woman who had mild COVID-19 (a few samples of this study predate the infection). Cell type and time point are not known.

The V call is TRBV24-1, the J call TRBJ2-3; 8 nucleotides line up with TRBD2. Trimming removed 5 bases from V and 2 bases from J; junction bases left unmatched: 5. The germline V gene encodes CDR1 KGHDR and CDR2 SFDVKD. This CDR3 has 15 amino acids. CDR3 residues: CATSVTSGLTDTQYF. The CDR3 coding sequence is TGTGCCACCAGTGTTACTAGCGGCCTCACAGATACGCAGTATTTT.

The table lists this clonotype with a few counts. V is TRBV7-9 and J is TRBJ1-3; D uncertain. The CDR3 loop spans 11 amino acids. CDR1 SEHNR and CDR2 FQNEAQ come from the germline V gene (reference sequence). V gave up 8 bases and J gave up 4 bases, with 6 bases separating them. For the CDR3, the DNA is TGTGCCAGCGTATGGGGAAACACCATATATTTT. Translated, it gives CASVWGNTIYF. Looking up the rest from reference TRBV7-9 and TRBJ1-3 gives the full variable domain: DTGVSQNPRHKITKRGQNVTFRCDPISEHNRLYWYRQTLGQGPEFLTYFQNEAQLEKSRLLSDRFSAERPKGSFSTLEIQRTEQGDSAMYLCASVWGNTIYFGEGSWLTVV.

The chain combines TRBV5-1 with TRBJ2-7; D not resolved. V was clipped by 5 bases and J by 1 base, with 13 bases between them. The CDR3 covers 14 residues. The germline gives CDR1 SGHRS, CDR2 YFSETQ. CDR3 sequence reads: CASSQTRSSYEQYF. The CDR3 DNA reads as TGCGCCAGCAGTCAAACCAGGTCATCCTACGAGCAGTACTTC.

V and J are TRBV12-3 or TRBV12-4 and TRBJ1-1; D is undetermined. This CDR3 is built from 13 residues. With 0 bases removed from V and 1 base from J, the gap between germline ends came to 3 bases. The CDR3, as DNA: TGTGCCAGCAGTTTAGCCTGGAACACTGAAGCTTTCTTT. Its protein is CASSLAWNTEAFF.

This clonotype was counted only a few times. V and J are TRBV4-1 and TRBJ1-1, with 7 bases aligning to TRBD1. CDR1 is MGHRA, CDR2 YSYEKL, per germline. This CDR3 is built from 16 residues. After removal of 0 bases from V and 1 base from J, the junction contained 5 bases not matched to a gene. The CDR3 reads CASSQEAGTENTEAFF. As DNA, the CDR3 is TGCGCCAGCAGCCAAGAAGCAGGGACAGAGAACACTGAAGCTTTCTTT.

The rearrangement links TRBV2 to TRBJ2-2; tentative D call: TRBD1 (5 bases). The germline V and J ends were trimmed by 3 bases and 5 bases, with 10 bases remaining between them. The CDR3 sequence is 14 residues long. CDR1 SNHLY and CDR2 FYNNEI come from the germline V gene. CDR3 in DNA: TGTGCCAGCAGTGACCCAGGGCAAACCGGGGAGCTGTTTTTT. Its protein product is CASSDPGQTGELFF.

In its sample, this clonotype was seen a few times. The V gene is TRBV12-3 or TRBV12-4, the J gene TRBJ1-5, with D possibly being TRBD1 (5 bases). The CDR3 is 14 amino acids. The V and J ends lost 3 bases and 7 bases respectively, with 13 bases between them. The CDR3 region is CASSFNQGSQPQHF. CDR3 DNA sequence: TGTGCCAGCAGTTTTAATCAGGGATCACAGCCCCAGCATTTT.

The chain employs TRBV3-1 and TRBJ2-3; 7 bases match TRBD1. CDR1 LGHDT and CDR2 YNNKEL come from the germline V gene (reference sequence). Unmatched junction bases numbered 3, after V lost 2 bases and J lost 4 bases. The CDR3 sequence is 14 residues long. In nucleotides, the CDR3 is TGTGCCAGCAGCCAAACGACAGGGTCAGATACGCAGTATTTT. It encodes CASSQTTGSDTQYF.

This clonotype has only a few counts. This rearrangement joins TRBV12-3 or TRBV12-4 to TRBJ1-1; 7 bases fit TRBD1. The CDR3 is 14 amino acids. Germline trimming cut 6 bases from V and 3 bases from J; bases unmatched to any gene: 7. In DNA form, the CDR3 reads TGTGCCAGCAGCCCGACAGGGATGGACACTGAAGCTTTCTTT. It codes for CASSPTGMDTEAFF.

The chain employs TRBV7-8 and TRBJ2-3; the D is unclear. Trimming removed 4 bases at V and 0 bases at J, with 11 bases between. CDR1 is SGHVS and CDR2 is FQNEAQ in the germline V gene. There are 15 residues in the CDR3. The CDR3 region is CASSSPDGSTDTQYF. The DNA of the CDR3 is TGTGCCAGCAGCTCCCCTGATGGAAGCACAGATACGCAGTATTTT.

Regarding this clonotype: The junction and the germline gene differ at one end; a read error may be behind it. The chain joins TRBV6-5 to TRBJ2-1; D gene unclear. CDR3 length: 15 amino acids. Germline V CDR1 and CDR2: MNHEY, SVGAGI. Here the CDR3 reads CASSYGGGAYNEKFF. CDR3 DNA: TGTGCCAGCAGTTACGGTGGCGGAGCCTACAATGAGAAGTTCTTC.

This clonotype appeared a few times. The chain uses TRBV7-9 and TRBJ2-7, with unresolved D. V was cut by 10 bases and J by 2 bases, with 15 bases left in between. This CDR3 region has 13 residues. Germline CDR1 is SEHNR and CDR2 is FQNEAQ (reference sequence). DNA of the CDR3: TGTGCCACTAGGGTGGCGACAACCTACGAGCAGTACTTC. Protein sequence: CATRVATTYEQYF. Based on the CDR3 plus reference TRBV7-9 and TRBJ2-7, the full variable domain is DTGVSQNPRHKITKRGQNVTFRCDPISEHNRLYWYRQTLGQGPEFLTYFQNEAQLEKSRLLSDRFSAERPKGSFSTLEIQRTEQGDSAMYLCATRVATTYEQYFGPGTRLTVT.

The CDR3 here is CAISFSGTSTDTQYF. As DNA, the CDR3 is TGTGCCATCAGTTTTTCGGGGACTAGCACAGATACGCAGTATTTT. The chain links TRBV10-3 to TRBJ2-3, with D perhaps matching TRBD2 (6 bases). CDR3 size: 15 residues. Trimming removed 5 bases at V and 0 bases at J, with 12 bases between. Germline CDR1 is ENHRY and CDR2 is SYGVKD.

This clonotype has a handful of counts. The chain is built from TRBV5-1 and TRBJ1-1, with D unclear. CDR1 is SGHRS, CDR2 YFSETQ, per germline. Trimming removed 3 bases from V and 0 bases from J, with 3 bases in between. CDR3 length: 12 residues. CDR3 nucleotide sequence: TGCGCCAGCAGCTACATGAACACTGAAGCTTTCTTT. This sequence encodes CASSYMNTEAFF.

This rearrangement joins TRBV9 to TRBJ2-3; D is ambiguous. CDR1 SGDLS and CDR2 YYNGEE come from the germline V gene. The CDR3 totals 14 residues. V was cut by 0 bases and J by 1 base, with 6 bases left in between. The CDR3 DNA reads as TGTGCCAGCAGCGTAGTGAGCGGCACAGATACGCAGTATTTT. It specifies CASSVVSGTDTQYF.

This clonotype appeared a few times. The gene calls are TRBV29-1 and TRBJ2-3; 8 bases map to TRBD2. The V and J ends lost 3 bases and 6 bases, in that order; junction bases with no gene match: 8. This CDR3 spans 14 amino acids. CDR1 is SQVTM and CDR2 is ANQGSEA in the germline V gene. The CDR3 protein is CSVEPGTRGDTQYF. The DNA of the CDR3 is TGCAGCGTTGAGCCCGGGACTAGAGGGGATACGCAGTATTTT.